The clone carrying this TCR beta chain was detected ten times or more. Its antigen is unidentified. V dropped 4 bases and J dropped 2; count of bases not matched to a gene: 11. The CDR3 consists of 17 residues. Germline CDR1 is SGHDN and CDR2 is FVKESK. This entry comes from a study of human T cells and chemical hapten exposure. Sample time point: patch test 1, 2 weeks after DPC sensitization. Documented treatment: therapeutic diphenylcyclopropenone sensitization with weekly scalp DPC. Study outcomes and limitations: Each of the donors had alopecia, so their immune responses may not resemble those of healthy people.

TCRdb re-derived calls from the RACE reads in MiXCR, one entry per CDR3 protein. The data hold some 350,000 distinct CDR3 sequences, with about 7% observed a single time. The V and J genes are TRBV14 and TRBJ1-1; TRBD1 matches at 9 bases. The TCR was taken from a woman between 18 and 29 years old with alopecia areata. Some clones in this sample may be carry-over from other donors' samples. The sample consisted of whole blood, taken in connection with sensitization to the hapten diphenylcyclopropenone (DPC). CDR3: CASSLYTGTGYNTEAFF. The DNA of the CDR3 is TGTGCCAGCAGCCTCTATACAGGGACAGGGTATAACACTGAAGCTTTCTTT.